The present T cell receptor (beta chain) was sequenced within a study of CXCR3-negative and CXCR3-positive naive CD8 T cells. Study-level points and caveats: CXCR3-positive naive cells had TRB CDR3s that were more hydrophobic than CXCR3-negative naive cells had. Diversity proved comparably high across both naive subsets and much lower in memory CD8+ cells.

CDR3 length equals 15 residues. In germline, CDR1 is MDHEN, CDR2 SYDVKM. To note about this clonotype: Its antigen is undetermined.

Libraries of TRB cDNA were made by 5' RACE and carried UMIs. Following a re-call of the 5' RACE reads, TCRdb has one entry per CDR3 protein and lacks DNA. Here the sample table reports roughly 100,000 distinct CDR3 sequences. The source material was naive CXCR3+ CD8+ T cells from blood. The subset: CD45RO-CCR7+CD27+CD95- naive CD8+ T cells expressing CXCR3 (TNR3+). The gene calls are TRBV28 and TRBJ2-1; TCRdb indicates TRBD1, and absent DNA this call remains unverified. This TCR came from a human donor in good health. Some clones in this sample may be carry-over from other donors' samples. CDR3 sequence: CASSFTDRGLFEQFF. Based on the CDR3 plus reference TRBV28 and TRBJ2-1, the full variable domain is DVKVTQSSRYLVKRTGEKVFLECVQDMDHENMFWYRQDPGLGLRLIYFSYDVKMKEKGDIPEGYSVSREKKERFSLILESASTNQTSMYLCASSFTDRGLFEQFFGPGTRLTVL.